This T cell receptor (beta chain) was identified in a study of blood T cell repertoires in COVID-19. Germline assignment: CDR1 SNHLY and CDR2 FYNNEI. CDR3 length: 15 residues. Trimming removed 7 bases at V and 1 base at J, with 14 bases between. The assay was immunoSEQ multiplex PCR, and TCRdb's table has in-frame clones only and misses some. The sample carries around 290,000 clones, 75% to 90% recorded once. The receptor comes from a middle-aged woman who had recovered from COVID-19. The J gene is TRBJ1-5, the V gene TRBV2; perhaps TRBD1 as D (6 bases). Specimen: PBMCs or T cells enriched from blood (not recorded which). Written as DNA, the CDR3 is TGTGCCAGCAACAGGGCCGGGGGGAGCAATCAGCCCCAGCATTTT. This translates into CASNRAGGSNQPQHF.